The T cell receptor beta chain described here comes from a study of cytomegalovirus exposure and HLA in healthy donors. Study summary: A previous analysis identified 117 million unique TCR beta sequences derived from roughly 180 million T cells. General study results and limits: Presence/absence analysis assumed near-uniform sequencing depth across donors.

As to this clone: Its antigen is as yet unknown.

Trimming at V came to 7 bases and at J to 4 bases, leaving 13 bases not matched to a gene. The CDR3 has 15 amino acids. Germline CDR1 is MDHEN and CDR2 is SYDVKM. Primers for the PCR totalled 60 Vbeta and 13 Jbeta. Authors' analysis steps: Later, an analysis found around 80 million unique TCR beta chains, and about 10 million of these were shared. Libraries were prepared by immunoSEQ multiplex PCR; TCRdb keeps only in-frame clonotypes and omits some of them. Clonal size and the V and J genes are those of that table, whereas D and trimming came from the DNA. The data hold 130,000 or so clones, with roughly 72% observed a single time.

This TCR was recovered from a middle-aged man in good health and CMV-seronegative. The genes are TRBV28 and TRBJ2-7, with 7 bases lining up with TRBD1. Specimen: PBMCs. DNA for the CDR3: TGTGCCAGCATCCCCCACAAAGGGGGCGGGTACGAGCAGTACTTC. Amino acid sequence: CASIPHKGGGYEQYF.